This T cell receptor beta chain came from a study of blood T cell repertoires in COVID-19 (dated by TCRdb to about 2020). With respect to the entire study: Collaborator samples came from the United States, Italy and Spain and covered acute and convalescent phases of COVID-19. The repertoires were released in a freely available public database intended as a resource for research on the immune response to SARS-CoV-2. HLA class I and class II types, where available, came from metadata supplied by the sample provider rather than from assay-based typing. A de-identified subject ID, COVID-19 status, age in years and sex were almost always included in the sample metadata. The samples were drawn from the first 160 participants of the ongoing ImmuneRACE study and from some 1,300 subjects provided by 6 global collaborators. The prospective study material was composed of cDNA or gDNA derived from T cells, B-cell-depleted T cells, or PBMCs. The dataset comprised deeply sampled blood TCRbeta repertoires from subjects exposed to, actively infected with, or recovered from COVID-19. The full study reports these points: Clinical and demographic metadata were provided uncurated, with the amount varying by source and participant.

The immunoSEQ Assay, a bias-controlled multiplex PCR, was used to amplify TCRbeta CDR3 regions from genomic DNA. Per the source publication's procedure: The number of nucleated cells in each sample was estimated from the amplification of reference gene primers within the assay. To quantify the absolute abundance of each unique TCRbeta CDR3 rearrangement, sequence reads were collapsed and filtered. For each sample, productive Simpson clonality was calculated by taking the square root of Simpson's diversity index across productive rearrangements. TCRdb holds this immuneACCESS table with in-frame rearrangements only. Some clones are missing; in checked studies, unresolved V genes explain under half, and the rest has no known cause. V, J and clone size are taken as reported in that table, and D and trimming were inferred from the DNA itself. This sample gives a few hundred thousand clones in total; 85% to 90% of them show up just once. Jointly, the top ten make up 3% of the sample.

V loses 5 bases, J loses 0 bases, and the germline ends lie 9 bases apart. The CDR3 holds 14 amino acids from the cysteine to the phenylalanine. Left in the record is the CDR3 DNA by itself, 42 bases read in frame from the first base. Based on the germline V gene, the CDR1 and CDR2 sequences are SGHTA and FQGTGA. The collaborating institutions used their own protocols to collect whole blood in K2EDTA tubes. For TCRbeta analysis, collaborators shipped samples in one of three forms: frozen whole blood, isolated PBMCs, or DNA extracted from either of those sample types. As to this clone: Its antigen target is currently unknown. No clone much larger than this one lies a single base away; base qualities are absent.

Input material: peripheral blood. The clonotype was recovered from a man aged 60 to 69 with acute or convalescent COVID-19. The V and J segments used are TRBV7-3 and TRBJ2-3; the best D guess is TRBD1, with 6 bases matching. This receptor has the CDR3 CASSRGGSTDTQYF. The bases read TGTGCCAGCAGCCGTGGGGGCAGCACAGATACGCAGTATTTT.